The 2 T cell receptor beta chains reported below all come from one sample, sequenced in a study of tumor-infiltrating lymphocytes in glioblastoma multiforme. TCR beta libraries were built from RNA through three nested multiplex PCR rounds using modified ARM-PCR. MiXCR, run by TCRdb on the multiplex PCR reads, gives a single entry per CDR3 protein. Of about 32,000 distinct CDR3 sequences in the sample, roughly three fifths are singletons; the top ten hold approximately 35%. The sample was brain tumor tissue. These receptors were obtained from a male donor with glioblastoma.

Remarks on this clonotype: One end of the junction fails to match germline, which may point to a read error. This sequence joins TRBV20-1 and TRBJ2-5, with 14 bases aligning to TRBD2. The CDR3 sequence is 16 residues long. Germline loops: CDR1 DFQATT, CDR2 SNEGSKA (reference sequence). CDR3 residues: CSARDRLAGGQEAQYF. CDR3 sequence (DNA): TGCAGTGCTAGGGACCGACTAGCGGGAGGGCAAGAGGCCCAGTACTTC.

In regard to this clonotype: The junction differs from germline at one of its ends, possibly a read error. The V call is TRBV14, the J call TRBJ1-2, with 7 bases lining up with TRBD1. Per germline, CDR1 SGHDN and CDR2 FVKESK. The CDR3 has 15 amino acids. The CDR3 DNA reads as TGTGCCAGCAGCCTCGGGGGGACAGCTAACCATGGCTACACCTTC. Translation: CASSLGGTANHGYTF.